This record concerns one T cell receptor (beta chain) sequence. Ten or more counts support this clonotype. Its binding antigen is unknown. Per-base qualities were not stored, and no clone one base away is much larger. Lymph node samples came from the axillary draining lymph nodes of breast cancer patients. Trimmed from V: 5 bases; trimmed from J: 6 bases; junction bases lacking a gene match: 9. Inclusive of the bounding cysteine and phenylalanine, the CDR3 is 16 residues long. Only the CDR3 region is kept as DNA, spanning 48 bases read in frame from base 1. The germline V gene encodes CDR1 MDHEN and CDR2 SYDVKM. This entry comes from a study of breast tumors, draining lymph nodes, adjacent tissues listed by TCRdb under 2016. About the full investigation: TCR beta repertoires were compared across tumor, adjacent nontumor tissue and axillary lymph nodes obtained from breast cancer patients. The study was designed to assess the relationships and possible T-cell exchange between tumor, surrounding tissue and draining lymph node repertoires in human breast cancer. What the study reported, not specific to this receptor: A scenario in which most tumor T cells derive from the lymph node and then expand within tumor tissue was judged to be consistent with the data. The conclusion that tumor T cells originate in lymph nodes was presented as consistent with a hypothesis rather than as directly demonstrated. Tumor and nontumor tissue repertoires were found to be significantly more similar in luminal-like than in basal-like breast cancer. T-cell repertoire diversity in tumors was found to be lower than in lymph nodes but higher than in nontumor tissue, and preferential V and J gene usage was observed.

Sequencing was performed on an Illumina HiSeq 2000. Multiplex PCR amplification was used to generate the TCR beta chain libraries. The amplified TCR beta chain products were analyzed by high-throughput sequencing. The public sequencing data were trimmed at Q25 with fastp and processed into clonotypes with MiXCR by TCRdb, which kept only in-frame beta chains. Each CDR3 protein gets just one entry, which takes the most common genes and DNA from the rows behind it. Recorded for this sample are more than 80,000 distinct CDR3 sequences; less than 40% of them occurred a single time. Approximately 5.3% of the sample comes from the top ten.

This TCR derives from a female donor with breast cancer. Some clones in this sample may be carry-over from other donors' samples. The V and J segments used are TRBV28 and TRBJ1-6; TRBD1 matches 8 bases in the middle. The material sequenced was axillary lymph node tissue. For the CDR3, the sequence is CASSPPYDRGNSPLHF. The DNA sequence reads TGTGCCAGCAGTCCCCCTTATGACAGGGGTAATTCACCCCTCCACTTT.